This is a list of T cell receptor beta chains from one sample in a study of PD-L1 blockade in urothelial cancer. The method was immunoSEQ multiplex PCR; TCRdb's version includes in-frame clones alone and lacks a portion of them. This sample has about 27,000 clones, with less than 85% found just once. This sample comprised PBMCs, obtained around atezolizumab (anti-PD-L1) treatment. The receptor set was obtained from a man in his 70s with urothelial cancer. Each CDR3 is given with its conserved first and last residue. D genes are given only for firm matches. Only some rows state a clone size, as once, few, many or a class for expanded clones.

j_gene	v_gene	d_gene	abundance	CDR3aa	CDR3nt
TRBJ1-1	TRBV11-2	-	-	CASGRVNTEAFF	TGTGCCAGCGGCAGGGTGAACACTGAAGCTTTCTTT
TRBJ2-3	TRBV10-3	-	-	CAISETRTDTQYF	TGTGCCATCAGTGAGACGAGAACAGATACGCAGTATTTT
TRBJ1-1	TRBV2	-	few	CASSVERESRAFF	TGTGCCAGCAGTGTGGAAAGGGAGTCACGAGCTTTCTTT
TRBJ2-5	TRBV13	-	-	CASSLTRRGWGQETQYF	TGTGCCAGCAGTCTGACTAGGAGAGGGTGGGGGCAAGAGACCCAGTACTTC
TRBJ1-1	TRBV7-2	TRBD1	-	CASSQGGPTEAFF	TGTGCCAGCAGCCAGGGGGGCCCCACTGAAGCTTTCTTT
TRBJ1-2	TRBV5-6	-	-	CASSPDIYYGYTF	TGTGCCAGCAGCCCTGACATATACTATGGCTACACCTTC
TRBJ2-7	TRBV19	-	-	CASSIGTTYEQYF	TGTGCCAGTAGTATTGGCACGACCTACGAGCAGTACTTC
TRBJ1-1	TRBV11-3	TRBD1	once	CASSLGGTAMNTEAFF	TGTGCCAGCAGCTTAGGTGGGACAGCTATGAACACTGAAGCTTTCTTT
TRBJ2-1	TRBV19	TRBD1	-	CASSIRDRVGEQFF	TGTGCCAGTAGTATTCGGGACAGGGTAGGGGAGCAGTTCTTC
TRBJ1-1	TRBV2	-	-	CASNLTPPNTEAFF	TGTGCCAGCAACCTGACACCACCCAACACTGAAGCTTTCTTT
TRBJ2-5	TRBV9	TRBD2	-	CASSQALGGVETQYF	TGTGCCAGCAGCCAAGCACTTGGGGGGGTAGAGACCCAGTACTTC
TRBJ2-3	TRBV10-2	TRBD1	-	CARGTDRARDTQYF	TGCGCCAGAGGAACTGACAGGGCCCGAGATACGCAGTATTTT
TRBJ2-7	TRBV2	-	-	CASNPLNSYEQYF	TGTGCCAGCAACCCCCTAAATTCGTACGAGCAGTACTTC